Listed below are T cell receptor beta chains from one sample, sequenced in a study of blood T cell repertoires in COVID-19. Sequencing used immunoSEQ multiplex PCR; TCRdb keeps in-frame clones, though not all of them. The sample contains about 130,000 clones, around 82% of which appear only once. The sequencing sample was made of PBMCs or T cells enriched from blood (not recorded which). All receptors derive from a woman between 50 and 59 years old who had recovered from COVID-19. The CDR3 runs from the conserved cysteine through the conserved F or W. D genes are given only for firm matches. Size is omitted from some rows. Given values are once, few, many or a class for expanded clones.

CASSFTGGEDEQFF,TGTGCCAGCAGCTTCACAGGGGGCGAGGATGAGCAGTTCTTC,TRBV7-7,TRBJ2-1,TRBD1,-
CASSWRRGANVLTF,TGTGCCAGCAGTTGGAGGCGCGGGGCCAACGTCCTGACTTTC,TRBV27,TRBJ2-6,-,-
CAWSPQDKAQETQYF,TGTGCCTGGAGTCCACAAGACAAGGCACAAGAGACCCAGTACTTC,TRBV30,TRBJ2-5,-,few
CASRYYGQGGGYTF,TGTGCCAGCAGATACTATGGACAGGGGGGAGGCTACACCTTC,TRBV28,TRBJ1-2,TRBD1,-
CASRPPSGSTDTQYF,TGTGCCAGCAGGCCACCTAGCGGAAGCACAGATACGCAGTATTTT,TRBV7-8,TRBJ2-3,TRBD2,once
CAAWASGNTIYF,TGTGCCGCGTGGGCGTCTGGAAACACCATATATTTT,TRBV28,TRBJ1-3,-,once
CASSLMGVGQGNQPQHF,TGTGCCAGCAGTTTGATGGGTGTGGGGCAGGGCAATCAGCCCCAGCATTTT,TRBV28,TRBJ1-5,-,few
CASRPGQNNSPLHF,TGTGCCAGCAGACCGGGACAGAATAATTCACCCCTCCACTTT,TRBV9,TRBJ1-6,TRBD1,once
CASSSGTSGGAGNEQFF,TGTGCCAGCAGCTCCGGGACTAGCGGGGGTGCGGGCAATGAGCAGTTCTTC,TRBV2,TRBJ2-1,TRBD2,-
CASSFSGGTYNEQFF,TGCGCCAGCAGCTTTAGCGGGGGGACGTACAATGAGCAGTTCTTC,TRBV5-1,TRBJ2-1,TRBD2,few
CATSRKGTNEKLFF,TGTGCCACCTCTAGGAAGGGGACTAATGAAAAACTGTTTTTT,TRBV3-1/TRBV3-2,TRBJ1-4,-,-
CASSFRNTEAFF,TGTGCCAGCAGCTTCAGGAACACTGAAGCTTTCTTT,TRBV5-6,TRBJ1-1,-,-
CASSFDRQEGYTF,TGTGCCAGCAGCTTCGACAGGCAGGAGGGCTACACCTTC,TRBV5-4,TRBJ1-2,-,-
CASRRSFYNEQFF,TGTGCCAGCCGCCGGAGTTTCTACAATGAGCAGTTCTTC,TRBV28,TRBJ2-1,-,-
CASSQDRGTGSFGYGYTF,TGTGCCAGCAGCCAAGATCGCGGGACAGGGTCCTTCGGCTATGGCTACACCTTC,TRBV3-1/TRBV3-2,TRBJ1-2,TRBD1,-
CASSPLTGGNTGELFF,TGTGCCAGCAGCCCCTTGACAGGGGGAAACACCGGGGAGCTGTTTTTT,TRBV14,TRBJ2-2,TRBD1,-
CASRPGQNNQPQHF,TGTGCCAGCAGACCGGGACAGAACAATCAGCCCCAGCATTTT,TRBV28,TRBJ1-5,TRBD1,-
CAISGTGRNSSYNEQFF,TGTGCCATCAGTGGGACCGGGAGAAATAGCTCCTACAATGAGCAGTTCTTC,TRBV10-3,TRBJ2-1,-,-
CASSSKTSGNTGELFF,TGTGCCAGCAGCTCCAAGACTAGCGGAAACACCGGGGAGCTGTTTTTT,TRBV5-4,TRBJ2-2,TRBD2,-
CASSLNLGQTNTEAFF,TGTGCCAGCAGCTTGAATTTGGGACAGACTAACACTGAAGCTTTCTTT,TRBV5-4,TRBJ1-1,TRBD1,-
CASSPPGGHQPQHF,TGTGCCAGCAGCCCCCCAGGGGGCCATCAGCCCCAGCATTTT,TRBV7-2,TRBJ1-5,TRBD1,-
CASSEAPSRNEQFF,TGTGCCAGCAGTGAAGCTCCTAGCAGAAATGAGCAGTTCTTC,TRBV2,TRBJ2-1,-,-
CASSRNAGDTEAFF,TGTGCCAGCAGCCGGAACGCCGGGGACACTGAAGCTTTCTTT,TRBV7-9,TRBJ1-1,-,-
CASSQGSPLHF,TGTGCCAGCAGCCAGGGCTCACCCCTCCACTTT,TRBV3-1/TRBV3-2,TRBJ1-6,-,-
CAWRRTGAQETQYF,TGTGCCTGGAGGCGAACAGGGGCACAAGAGACCCAGTACTTC,TRBV30,TRBJ2-5,TRBD1,-
CASSGGQGNNYGYTF,TGTGCCAGCAGTGGCGGGCAGGGGAATAACTATGGCTACACCTTC,TRBV2,TRBJ1-2,-,-